Given below is one T cell receptor (beta chain) in context. The record originates from a study of shared clonotypes between healthy human individuals. CDR1 and CDR2 (germline): SQVTM, ANQGSEA. Trimming cost V 4 bases and J 6 bases, with 13 bases left between them. The CDR3 loop spans 12 amino acids. In the naive CD8 group, cells lacked CD45RO and were positively selected for CCR7, so terminally differentiated effector memory CD45RA+ cells were left out. Clones were read by immunoSEQ multiplex PCR, and TCRdb kept only the in-frame ones, dropping some. Among 760,000 or so clones listed, roughly 96% were seen once.

V gene TRBV29-1 combines with J gene TRBJ2-7; D is undetermined. The sequence was obtained from a young man in good health. The sequenced sample was naive CD8+ T cells sorted from blood. The CDR3, as DNA: TGCAGCGTTGTCGTAACTGGCGCCGAGCAGTACTTC. Residues: CSVVVTGAEQYF.